Listed below are T cell receptor beta chains from one sample, sequenced in a study of cytomegalovirus exposure and HLA in healthy donors. The assay was immunoSEQ multiplex PCR, and TCRdb's table has in-frame clones only and misses some. The profile shows under 200,000 clones, roughly 80% of them singletons. Sequencing was carried out using PBMCs. The origin of the receptors is a boy younger than 18 in good health and CMV-seronegative. Each CDR3 is given with its conserved first and last residue. A D gene is named only where the DNA matches it firmly. Part of the rows lack a size; the others show once, few, many or a class for expanded clones.

d_call: TRBD1
cdr3_length: 16
v_call: TRBV5-6
clone_size: few
j_call: TRBJ1-1
cdr3_aa: CASSKNRGRRNTEAFF

d_call: TRBD2
cdr3_length: 15
v_call: TRBV18
clone_size: few
j_call: TRBJ2-1
cdr3_aa: CASSRGLAPHNEQFF

d_call: NA
cdr3_length: 13
v_call: TRBV6-1
clone_size: NA
j_call: TRBJ1-5
cdr3_aa: CASSEWGGQPQHF

d_call: TRBD1
cdr3_length: 17
v_call: TRBV27
clone_size: few
j_call: TRBJ2-7
cdr3_aa: CASSLALGQGSSYEQYF

d_call: TRBD1
cdr3_length: 16
v_call: TRBV15
clone_size: NA
j_call: TRBJ2-7
cdr3_aa: CATSRASGTGSYEQYF

d_call: NA
cdr3_length: 12
v_call: TRBV7-9
clone_size: few
j_call: TRBJ2-1
cdr3_aa: CSSSLLYNEQFF

d_call: TRBD1
cdr3_length: 13
v_call: TRBV19
clone_size: NA
j_call: TRBJ1-2
cdr3_aa: CASSTETGYGYTF

d_call: TRBD2
cdr3_length: 15
v_call: TRBV5-6
clone_size: NA
j_call: TRBJ2-5
cdr3_aa: CASSSVKGLKETQYF

d_call: NA
cdr3_length: 13
v_call: TRBV2
clone_size: few
j_call: TRBJ2-7
cdr3_aa: CASSIGTEYEQYF

d_call: TRBD1
cdr3_length: 14
v_call: TRBV6-6
clone_size: NA
j_call: TRBJ2-2
cdr3_aa: CASSDTGGTGELFF

d_call: NA
cdr3_length: 14
v_call: TRBV10-2
clone_size: NA
j_call: TRBJ1-3
cdr3_aa: CASSEGLSTDTIYF

d_call: NA
cdr3_length: 16
v_call: TRBV7-9
clone_size: NA
j_call: TRBJ1-2
cdr3_aa: CASSLTGLRANYGYTF

d_call: NA
cdr3_length: 13
v_call: TRBV7-2
clone_size: NA
j_call: TRBJ2-7
cdr3_aa: CASSLTQNYEQYF

d_call: NA
cdr3_length: 12
v_call: TRBV6-1
clone_size: NA
j_call: TRBJ2-3
cdr3_aa: CASSEYRDTQYF

d_call: TRBD1
cdr3_length: 15
v_call: TRBV11-2
clone_size: NA
j_call: TRBJ2-3
cdr3_aa: CASSSTGKVTDTQYF

d_call: NA
cdr3_length: 14
v_call: TRBV29-1
clone_size: once
j_call: TRBJ1-3
cdr3_aa: CSAAVQESGNTIYF

d_call: NA
cdr3_length: 15
v_call: TRBV15
clone_size: few
j_call: TRBJ2-6
cdr3_aa: CATSRGASGANVLTF

d_call: NA
cdr3_length: 14
v_call: TRBV7-9
clone_size: NA
j_call: TRBJ2-7
cdr3_aa: CASSLYVGPYEQYF

d_call: TRBD2
cdr3_length: 15
v_call: TRBV7-6
clone_size: NA
j_call: TRBJ2-1
cdr3_aa: CASSSPGGGGDEQFF

d_call: NA
cdr3_length: 14
v_call: TRBV7-2
clone_size: NA
j_call: TRBJ1-1
cdr3_aa: CASSTRGGGTEAFF

d_call: NA
cdr3_length: 13
v_call: TRBV9
clone_size: NA
j_call: NA
cdr3_aa: CASSVGGYYEQYF

d_call: NA
cdr3_length: 12
v_call: TRBV19
clone_size: NA
j_call: TRBJ1-1
cdr3_aa: CASSQGRAEAFF

d_call: TRBD2
cdr3_length: 13
v_call: TRBV7-7
clone_size: NA
j_call: TRBJ2-1
cdr3_aa: CASSLGREGKPFF

d_call: TRBD2
cdr3_length: 14
v_call: TRBV7-3
clone_size: NA
j_call: TRBJ2-1
cdr3_aa: CASSLLAGTNEQFF

d_call: NA
cdr3_length: 13
v_call: TRBV5-4
clone_size: NA
j_call: TRBJ2-7
cdr3_aa: CASSLRRSYEQYF

d_call: NA
cdr3_length: 17
v_call: TRBV7-9
clone_size: once
j_call: TRBJ2-6
cdr3_aa: CASSPRGILSGANVLTF

d_call: NA
cdr3_length: 14
v_call: TRBV5-4
clone_size: once
j_call: TRBJ2-3
cdr3_aa: CASSYSRYTDTQYF

d_call: TRBD2
cdr3_length: 15
v_call: TRBV13
clone_size: NA
j_call: TRBJ2-7
cdr3_aa: CASSSLAGGPYEQYF

d_call: NA
cdr3_length: 12
v_call: TRBV11-2
clone_size: NA
j_call: TRBJ2-7
cdr3_aa: CASSLVASEQYF

d_call: NA
cdr3_length: 12
v_call: TRBV19
clone_size: NA
j_call: TRBJ2-7
cdr3_aa: CASSLATGEQYF

d_call: NA
cdr3_length: 13
v_call: TRBV27
clone_size: NA
j_call: TRBJ2-7
cdr3_aa: CATSEGTSYEQYF

d_call: NA
cdr3_length: 16
v_call: TRBV5-1
clone_size: NA
j_call: TRBJ2-7
cdr3_aa: CASSPLSRGNVYEQYF

d_call: TRBD1
cdr3_length: 16
v_call: TRBV5-1
clone_size: NA
j_call: TRBJ1-3
cdr3_aa: CASSLPTGGTGNTIYF

d_call: TRBD1
cdr3_length: 20
v_call: TRBV10-1
clone_size: NA
j_call: TRBJ1-4
cdr3_aa: CASSEFRQGDPQMQNEKLFF

d_call: NA
cdr3_length: 14
v_call: TRBV18
clone_size: NA
j_call: TRBJ1-1
cdr3_aa: CASSPPRGNTEAFF

d_call: TRBD1
cdr3_length: 15
v_call: TRBV11-3
clone_size: NA
j_call: TRBJ2-7
cdr3_aa: CASSDGQGLSYEQYF

d_call: NA
cdr3_length: 14
v_call: TRBV30
clone_size: few
j_call: TRBJ1-3
cdr3_aa: CAWSRERAGNTIYF

d_call: NA
cdr3_length: 15
v_call: TRBV7-9
clone_size: NA
j_call: TRBJ2-6
cdr3_aa: CASRPTGAGANVLTF

d_call: TRBD1
cdr3_length: 16
v_call: TRBV5-1
clone_size: NA
j_call: TRBJ2-1
cdr3_aa: CASSLKTGFSYNEQFF

d_call: TRBD2
cdr3_length: 19
v_call: TRBV7-9
clone_size: few
j_call: TRBJ2-2
cdr3_aa: CASNWVTSGRAGSTGELFF

d_call: NA
cdr3_length: 16
v_call: TRBV7-2
clone_size: NA
j_call: TRBJ2-5
cdr3_aa: CASSLAARGRRETQYF

d_call: TRBD1
cdr3_length: 12
v_call: TRBV6-5
clone_size: NA
j_call: TRBJ1-2
cdr3_aa: CASSGQGYGYTF

d_call: TRBD1
cdr3_length: 13
v_call: TRBV9
clone_size: NA
j_call: TRBJ1-2
cdr3_aa: CASSLRTGQGYTF

d_call: TRBD1
cdr3_length: 14
v_call: TRBV7-9
clone_size: once
j_call: TRBJ1-3
cdr3_aa: CASSSPGGQNTIYF

d_call: TRBD2
cdr3_length: 16
v_call: TRBV5-4
clone_size: NA
j_call: TRBJ2-5
cdr3_aa: CASSPRRTSGKETQYF

d_call: NA
cdr3_length: 14
v_call: TRBV4-3
clone_size: NA
j_call: TRBJ1-2
cdr3_aa: CASSQEVVNYGYTF

d_call: TRBD1
cdr3_length: 16
v_call: TRBV9
clone_size: NA
j_call: TRBJ2-7
cdr3_aa: CASSHNMDRGGYEQYF

d_call: NA
cdr3_length: 14
v_call: TRBV13
clone_size: NA
j_call: TRBJ1-2
cdr3_aa: CASSQTGFPYGYTF

d_call: TRBD1
cdr3_length: 16
v_call: TRBV30
clone_size: NA
j_call: TRBJ2-5
cdr3_aa: CAWVTRTGRYQETQYF

d_call: TRBD1
cdr3_length: 14
v_call: TRBV5-1
clone_size: NA
j_call: TRBJ1-1
cdr3_aa: CASGQGIWDTEAFF

d_call: NA
cdr3_length: 11
v_call: TRBV9
clone_size: NA
j_call: TRBJ1-1
cdr3_aa: CASSGGSEAFF

d_call: TRBD1
cdr3_length: 14
v_call: TRBV6-1
clone_size: few
j_call: TRBJ1-4
cdr3_aa: CASTLDRGLGKLFF

d_call: NA
cdr3_length: 13
v_call: TRBV4-1
clone_size: NA
j_call: NA
cdr3_aa: CASSGGITDEQYF

d_call: NA
cdr3_length: 14
v_call: TRBV7-8
clone_size: NA
j_call: TRBJ2-1
cdr3_aa: CASSLRGQYNEQFF

d_call: NA
cdr3_length: 16
v_call: TRBV1
clone_size: NA
j_call: TRBJ2-2
cdr3_aa: CTSSHRTSGSPGELFF

d_call: TRBD2
cdr3_length: 17
v_call: TRBV5-4
clone_size: NA
j_call: TRBJ2-1
cdr3_aa: CASSSGTSGGPPREQFF

d_call: NA
cdr3_length: 15
v_call: TRBV5-1
clone_size: NA
j_call: TRBJ1-1
cdr3_aa: CASRMEGTMNTEAFF

d_call: TRBD2
cdr3_length: 17
v_call: TRBV9
clone_size: NA
j_call: TRBJ2-2
cdr3_aa: CASSPLGGTTNTGELFF

d_call: NA
cdr3_length: 14
v_call: TRBV4-2
clone_size: NA
j_call: TRBJ1-2
cdr3_aa: CASSQDQWSYGYTF

d_call: TRBD2
cdr3_length: 15
v_call: TRBV7-8
clone_size: NA
j_call: TRBJ2-7
cdr3_aa: CASRSGLAGANEQYF